Listed below are T cell receptor beta chains from one sample, sequenced in a study of shared clonotypes between healthy human individuals. The table came from immunoSEQ multiplex PCR; TCRdb's copy has only in-frame clones and leaves some out. The table shows about 2.4 million clones, with more than 80% occurring only once. The sample was naive CD4+ T cells sorted from blood. The source of these receptors is a young man in good health. The CDR3 runs from the conserved cysteine through the conserved F or W. A D gene is named only where the DNA matches it firmly. Some rows mark clone size as missing; the rest say once, few, many or name a class of expanded clone.

J gene: TRBJ2-5; V gene: TRBV7-2; clone size: -; D gene: -; CDR3 protein: CASSFGGRETQYF; CDR3 DNA: TGTGCCAGCAGCTTTGGAGGGCGGGAGACCCAGTACTTC
J gene: TRBJ2-3; V gene: TRBV5-4; clone size: -; D gene: -; CDR3 protein: CASSSSRGTDTQYF; CDR3 DNA: TGTGCCAGCAGCTCAAGTAGAGGGACAGATACGCAGTATTTT
J gene: TRBJ1-1; V gene: TRBV18; clone size: -; D gene: -; CDR3 protein: CASSPKGGTEAFF; CDR3 DNA: TGTGCCAGCTCACCGAAAGGGGGCACTGAAGCTTTCTTT
J gene: TRBJ2-7; V gene: TRBV2; clone size: -; D gene: TRBD1; CDR3 protein: CASSDDRAREQYF; CDR3 DNA: TGTGCCAGCAGTGACGACAGGGCGAGGGAGCAGTACTTC
J gene: TRBJ1-6; V gene: TRBV5-1; clone size: -; D gene: -; CDR3 protein: CASSLRPVGDSPLHF; CDR3 DNA: TGCGCCAGCAGCTTACGACCGGTTGGGGATTCACCCCTCCACTTT
J gene: TRBJ1-3; V gene: TRBV14; clone size: -; D gene: -; CDR3 protein: CASSHHGGTTDSGNTIYF; CDR3 DNA: TGTGCCAGCAGCCATCATGGGGGGACAACTGACTCTGGAAACACCATATATTTT
J gene: TRBJ2-3; V gene: TRBV28; clone size: -; D gene: -; CDR3 protein: CASSTPSAGRTDTQYF; CDR3 DNA: TGTGCCAGCAGTACCCCCTCGGCAGGCCGCACAGATACGCAGTATTTT
J gene: TRBJ1-4; V gene: TRBV5-4; clone size: -; D gene: -; CDR3 protein: CASRLGEKLFF; CDR3 DNA: TGTGCCAGCAGGTTGGGTGAAAAACTGTTTTTT
J gene: TRBJ1-3; V gene: TRBV10-3; clone size: -; D gene: -; CDR3 protein: CAISESGGNTIYF; CDR3 DNA: TGTGCCATCAGTGAGTCTGGAGGAAACACCATATATTTT
J gene: TRBJ1-2; V gene: TRBV6-6; clone size: -; D gene: -; CDR3 protein: CASSSNRNHGYTF; CDR3 DNA: TGTGCCAGCAGTTCGAACAGAAATCATGGCTACACCTTC
J gene: TRBJ1-5; V gene: TRBV2; clone size: -; D gene: -; CDR3 protein: CASRKGDGNQPQHF; CDR3 DNA: TGTGCCAGCAGGAAAGGGGACGGGAATCAGCCCCAGCATTTT
J gene: TRBJ2-3; V gene: TRBV6-6; clone size: -; D gene: TRBD2; CDR3 protein: CASRLAGTDTQYF; CDR3 DNA: TGTGCCAGCAGACTAGCGGGGACAGATACGCAGTATTTT
J gene: TRBJ1-4; V gene: TRBV28; clone size: -; D gene: -; CDR3 protein: CASRPAGPATNEKLFF; CDR3 DNA: TGTGCCAGCAGGCCCGCAGGGCCGGCAACTAATGAAAAACTGTTTTTT
J gene: TRBJ1-1; V gene: TRBV6-5; clone size: -; D gene: TRBD1; CDR3 protein: CASGPHRGHTEAFF; CDR3 DNA: TGTGCCAGCGGGCCACACAGGGGGCACACTGAAGCTTTCTTT
J gene: TRBJ2-2; V gene: TRBV11-2; clone size: -; D gene: TRBD2; CDR3 protein: CASTLQGSGSKAGELFF; CDR3 DNA: TGTGCCAGCACGCTTCAGGGTAGCGGGAGCAAGGCCGGGGAGCTGTTTTTT
J gene: TRBJ2-7; V gene: TRBV5-1; clone size: -; D gene: -; CDR3 protein: CASSPRGGENYEQYF; CDR3 DNA: TGCGCCAGCAGCCCAAGGGGGGGTGAGAACTACGAGCAGTACTTC
J gene: TRBJ2-2; V gene: TRBV19; clone size: -; D gene: TRBD1; CDR3 protein: CASRAGTGVTGELFF; CDR3 DNA: TGTGCCAGTAGGGCCGGGACAGGGGTCACCGGGGAGCTGTTTTTT
J gene: TRBJ2-1; V gene: TRBV6-5; clone size: -; D gene: -; CDR3 protein: CASSYGHGGRYNEQFF; CDR3 DNA: TGTGCCAGCAGTTACGGGCACGGAGGAAGATACAATGAGCAGTTCTTC
J gene: TRBJ1-5; V gene: TRBV27; clone size: -; D gene: -; CDR3 protein: CASSTLDSSGYQPQHF; CDR3 DNA: TGTGCCAGCAGTACCCTGGACAGCTCCGGATATCAGCCCCAGCATTTT
J gene: TRBJ2-7; V gene: TRBV5-6; clone size: -; D gene: TRBD1; CDR3 protein: CASSLAGKDRGLYEQYF; CDR3 DNA: TGTGCCAGCAGCTTGGCGGGTAAGGACAGGGGGCTTTACGAGCAGTACTTC
J gene: TRBJ1-6; V gene: TRBV14; clone size: -; D gene: -; CDR3 protein: CASSPEYRSPLHF; CDR3 DNA: TGTGCCAGCAGCCCAGAGTATCGATCACCCCTCCACTTT
J gene: TRBJ1-5; V gene: TRBV5-6; clone size: few; D gene: -; CDR3 protein: CASSLEGNSNQPQHF; CDR3 DNA: TGTGCCAGCAGCTTGGAAGGGAATAGCAATCAGCCCCAGCATTTT
J gene: TRBJ2-3; V gene: TRBV7-9; clone size: once; D gene: -; CDR3 protein: CASSFGGSRVGDTQYF; CDR3 DNA: TGTGCCAGCAGCTTTGGGGGTAGCAGGGTGGGAGATACGCAGTATTTT
J gene: TRBJ2-1; V gene: TRBV4-3; clone size: -; D gene: -; CDR3 protein: CASSQETNYNEQFF; CDR3 DNA: TGCGCCAGCAGCCAAGAAACGAATTACAATGAGCAGTTCTTC
J gene: TRBJ1-5; V gene: TRBV7-9; clone size: once; D gene: TRBD1; CDR3 protein: CASSLDGTANQPQHF; CDR3 DNA: TGTGCCAGCAGCTTAGACGGGACAGCGAATCAGCCCCAGCATTTT
J gene: TRBJ2-3; V gene: TRBV5-1; clone size: once; D gene: -; CDR3 protein: CASSPPPESGAYTDTQYF; CDR3 DNA: TGCGCCAGCAGCCCCCCCCCGGAATCAGGGGCATACACAGATACGCAGTATTTT
J gene: TRBJ2-3; V gene: TRBV6-1; clone size: -; D gene: -; CDR3 protein: CASSPLRGDTQYF; CDR3 DNA: TGTGCCAGCAGTCCGCTTCGGGGAGATACGCAGTATTTT
J gene: TRBJ2-7; V gene: TRBV6-6; clone size: -; D gene: -; CDR3 protein: CASSYSPKGSEQYF; CDR3 DNA: TGTGCCAGCAGTTACTCACCCAAGGGATCCGAGCAGTACTTC
J gene: TRBJ2-4; V gene: TRBV28; clone size: -; D gene: TRBD2; CDR3 protein: CASSSPPGTSGKNIQYF; CDR3 DNA: TGTGCCAGCAGTTCCCCCCCGGGGACTAGCGGGAAAAACATTCAGTACTTC
J gene: TRBJ2-7; V gene: TRBV21-1; clone size: -; D gene: -; CDR3 protein: CASSKGAGGVYEQYF; CDR3 DNA: TGTGCCAGCAGCAAAGGGGCGGGAGGCGTCTACGAGCAGTACTTC
J gene: TRBJ1-1; V gene: TRBV28; clone size: -; D gene: -; CDR3 protein: CASSLGAGSRTEAFF; CDR3 DNA: TGTGCCAGCAGTTTGGGGGCTGGGAGTCGGACTGAAGCTTTCTTT
J gene: TRBJ1-5; V gene: TRBV19; clone size: once; D gene: -; CDR3 protein: CASRGTNQPQHF; CDR3 DNA: TGTGCCAGTAGGGGCACCAATCAGCCCCAGCATTTT
J gene: TRBJ2-2; V gene: TRBV4-1; clone size: -; D gene: TRBD1; CDR3 protein: CASSQETGGRTGELFF; CDR3 DNA: TGCGCCAGCAGCCAAGAAACAGGGGGCAGGACCGGGGAGCTGTTTTTT
J gene: TRBJ1-2; V gene: TRBV5-1; clone size: -; D gene: -; CDR3 protein: CASSRGENYGYTF; CDR3 DNA: TGCGCCAGCAGCCGAGGCGAAAACTATGGCTACACCTTC
J gene: TRBJ1-6; V gene: TRBV6-5; clone size: -; D gene: -; CDR3 protein: CASSYSGRDNSPLHF; CDR3 DNA: TGTGCCAGCAGTTACTCGGGACGGGATAATTCACCCCTCCACTTT
J gene: TRBJ1-3; V gene: TRBV5-5; clone size: -; D gene: -; CDR3 protein: CASSFNGNTIYF; CDR3 DNA: TGTGCCAGCAGCTTTAATGGCAACACCATATATTTT
J gene: TRBJ1-2; V gene: TRBV21-1; clone size: -; D gene: -; CDR3 protein: CASSKTDRDRNKEGYTF; CDR3 DNA: TGTGCCAGCAGCAAAACCGATCGGGATCGTAATAAAGAAGGCTACACCTTC
J gene: TRBJ2-1; V gene: TRBV5-6; clone size: -; D gene: TRBD1; CDR3 protein: CASSFWDRVLDEQFF; CDR3 DNA: TGTGCCAGCAGCTTTTGGGACAGGGTACTGGATGAGCAGTTCTTC
J gene: TRBJ2-7; V gene: TRBV6-1; clone size: -; D gene: TRBD1; CDR3 protein: CASRARDRDYEQYF; CDR3 DNA: TGTGCCAGCAGAGCTAGGGACAGGGACTACGAGCAGTACTTC
J gene: TRBJ2-2; V gene: TRBV7-6; clone size: -; D gene: TRBD2; CDR3 protein: CASSSGLAANTGELFF; CDR3 DNA: TGTGCCAGCAGTTCCGGACTAGCGGCAAACACCGGGGAGCTGTTTTTT
J gene: TRBJ2-1; V gene: TRBV4-2; clone size: -; D gene: -; CDR3 protein: CASSPILQISYNEQFF; CDR3 DNA: TGTGCCAGCAGCCCGATTCTCCAAATCTCCTACAATGAGCAGTTCTTC
J gene: TRBJ1-1; V gene: TRBV10-3; clone size: few; D gene: TRBD1; CDR3 protein: CAISERGLRTGNQNTEAFF; CDR3 DNA: TGTGCCATCAGTGAGAGAGGGTTACGGACAGGGAACCAGAACACTGAAGCTTTCTTT
J gene: TRBJ2-7; V gene: TRBV28; clone size: -; D gene: -; CDR3 protein: CASSGGRLGAYEQYF; CDR3 DNA: TGTGCCAGCAGTGGGGGACGGTTAGGGGCCTACGAGCAGTACTTC
J gene: TRBJ1-4; V gene: TRBV25-1; clone size: -; D gene: -; CDR3 protein: CASSESLNTNEKLFF; CDR3 DNA: TGTGCCAGCAGTGAATCACTCAACACAAATGAAAAACTGTTTTTT
J gene: TRBJ2-3; V gene: TRBV5-1; clone size: -; D gene: -; CDR3 protein: CASSADTDTQYF; CDR3 DNA: TGCGCCAGCAGCGCCGACACAGATACGCAGTATTTT
J gene: TRBJ2-1; V gene: TRBV18; clone size: -; D gene: TRBD2; CDR3 protein: CASSPLAGYYSPRIF; CDR3 DNA: TGTGCCAGCTCACCGCTAGCGGGATACTATTCCCCCCGGATCTTC
J gene: TRBJ2-2; V gene: TRBV11-3; clone size: -; D gene: TRBD1; CDR3 protein: CASSRDRGTSGELFF; CDR3 DNA: TGTGCCAGCAGTCGGGACAGGGGGACTTCCGGGGAGCTGTTTTTT
J gene: TRBJ1-6; V gene: TRBV2; clone size: -; D gene: -; CDR3 protein: CASRRTYSPLHF; CDR3 DNA: TGTGCCAGCAGGCGGACTTATTCACCCCTCCACTTT
J gene: TRBJ2-3; V gene: TRBV5-6; clone size: -; D gene: TRBD2; CDR3 protein: CASSLLLAGVTDTQYF; CDR3 DNA: TGTGCCAGCAGCTTACTACTAGCGGGAGTCACAGATACGCAGTATTTT
J gene: TRBJ2-3; V gene: TRBV9; clone size: once; D gene: -; CDR3 protein: CASSTRVSDTQYF; CDR3 DNA: TGTGCCAGCAGCACTAGAGTTTCAGATACGCAGTATTTT
J gene: TRBJ2-4; V gene: TRBV5-4; clone size: -; D gene: TRBD2; CDR3 protein: CASSGGTSGGLAKNIQYF; CDR3 DNA: TGTGCCAGCAGCGGAGGGACTAGCGGGGGGCTAGCCAAAAACATTCAGTACTTC
J gene: TRBJ1-2; V gene: TRBV5-1; clone size: few; D gene: -; CDR3 protein: CASQNGLDYGYTF; CDR3 DNA: TGCGCCAGCCAAAACGGCCTGGACTATGGCTACACCTTC
J gene: TRBJ2-1; V gene: TRBV27; clone size: -; D gene: TRBD2; CDR3 protein: CASSLSPPSRAGGHYNEQFF; CDR3 DNA: TGTGCCAGCAGTTTATCGCCCCCCTCCCGAGCGGGGGGGCATTACAATGAGCAGTTCTTC
J gene: TRBJ1-4; V gene: TRBV4-1; clone size: -; D gene: TRBD1; CDR3 protein: CASSQARTGSEKLFF; CDR3 DNA: TGCGCCAGCAGCCAAGCGCGGACAGGGAGTGAAAAACTGTTTTTT
J gene: TRBJ2-2; V gene: TRBV6-5; clone size: -; D gene: -; CDR3 protein: CASSPGDRNTGELFF; CDR3 DNA: TGTGCCAGCAGTCCGGGGGACAGAAACACCGGGGAGCTGTTTTTT